Reported below is one T cell receptor (beta chain). This clonotype was observed many times. The antigen it binds to is not known. Base qualities were left out, and no much larger clone turns up one base away. This sample stems from a study of Graves' ophthalmopathy and Graves' hyperthyroidism (dated by TCRdb to about 2018). Looking at the study overall: Peripheral blood was collected before any treatment was given, at the time of initial diagnosis. The study used signatures of the TCR beta repertoire to tell Graves' ophthalmopathy apart from Graves' hyperthyroidism and to predict which patients would progress to ophthalmopathy. In total, 120 to 150 blood samples were TCR-sequenced: around 42 ophthalmopathy, roughly 77 hyperthyroidism and around 17 hyperthyroidism-to-ophthalmopathy patients. To explore V-J signatures that distinguish ophthalmopathy from hyperthyroidism, a discovery set of 95 to 100 patients was enrolled, made up of roughly 41 with ophthalmopathy and fewer than 60 with stable hyperthyroidism. An independent validation cohort comprised 18 to 20 hyperthyroidism patients and 17 patients who later progressed from hyperthyroidism to ophthalmopathy. In six hyperthyroidism patients, the T-cell repertoire of thyroid tissue was compared with the T-cell repertoire of blood. Once sampling was done, hyperthyroidism patients were given methimazole at a starting dose of 30 mg daily, while ophthalmopathy patients were given high-dose intravenous methylprednisolone. The roughly 100 discovery patients were randomly split 7:3 into training and test sets. Study-wide findings and limitations: Sample size was not predetermined statistically, and investigators were not blinded to group allocation. The 13-signature model separated ophthalmopathy from stable hyperthyroidism with 85% to 90% sensitivity and approximately 83% specificity in cross-validation, and 80%/75% in the test set. In validation, the model predicted ophthalmopathy progression with 55% to 71% sensitivity and approximately 72% specificity; some twelve predicted patients were CT-confirmed with GO in a median of around 6 months. Among expanded thyroid clonotypes with frequency above 0.001, most also showed up in blood, which suggests that blood repertoires may reflect the thyroid immune response.

Ophthalmopathy patients were characterized by moderately to severely active disease, a Clinical Activity Score of at least 3, a NOSPECS grade of at least 4, and a disease duration under 3 months. Patients were excluded if they had other autoimmune diseases, uncontrolled infections, pregnancy or lactation. Clinical symptoms, serum thyroxine, TRAb, thyroid ultrasound and orbital computed tomography were used for diagnosis. Ficoll-Paque density gradient centrifugation was used to isolate PBMCs from around 10 ml of fresh peripheral blood. Trizol reagent was used to extract the total RNA, and its quality was then checked on an Agilent 2100 Bioanalyzer. For repertoire sequencing, the TCR beta CDR3 regions were amplified from RNA transcripts. HTBI primers and the Qiagen OneStep RT-PCR kit were used in a first-round RT-PCR, which was followed by a second-round multiplex PCR, size selection and purification. Libraries were sequenced paired-end with 100 bp reads on an Illumina HiSeq2000. In the authors' own workflow: SOAPnuke was used to process the reads, removing any read that contained adapters or uncalled bases, had a mean Phred below 15, or lacked an exact match to the constant primer or identifier. COPE v1.2.5 was used to merge the high-quality paired reads. Each unique nucleotide sequence was defined as a clonotype, and clonotypes were aligned to IMGT TRB V, D and J references with MiTCR v1.1. Analysis was restricted to V-J combinations with a frequency above 0.0001, which covered 99% to 99.2% of repertoires. For each V-J combination, a TCR clonal expansion and chaos score was defined as the ratio of F50 clonal expansion to chaos observed in the TCRdist matrix. Features were reduced by Welch's t-statistics and random forest to more than 10 V-J combinations, which fed a naive Bayes classifier. The Morisita-Horn index was used to measure how similar the thyroid and blood repertoires were. The public reads were reprocessed in TCRdb via fastp at Q25 and MiXCR, keeping in-frame beta chains. Each CDR3 protein appears once, grouped with its most common genes and DNA. V and J calls and clone size were set by TCRdb, not the authors. Counted in this sample were 150,000 to 200,000 distinct CDR3 sequences; 39% of them appeared once. The ten largest clones capture around 9.3% of the sample.

The CDR3 runs 13 residues from the cysteine to the phenylalanine. Only CDR3 DNA remains: 39 bases, in frame from the first base. The germline V gene specifies SGHVS as CDR1 and FNYEAQ as CDR2. Trimming takes 2 bases from V and 1 base from J, and the germline ends sit 5 bases apart. The TCR comes from a man between 25 and 39 years old with Graves' ophthalmopathy. Donor details come from another sample of the same person, matched by shared clones. Rearrangement joined TRBV7-6 to TRBJ1-1; the D gene remains uncertain. The material sequenced was peripheral blood. The CDR3 is CASSLQPNTEAFF. The DNA sequence is given as TGTGCCAGCAGCTTACAGCCGAACACTGAAGCTTTCTTT.